This passage covers 5 T cell receptor beta chains from one sample sequenced in a study of T-cell reconstitution after alpha-beta-depleted transplantation in children. A library of TCRbeta sequences, prepared with unique molecular identifiers, was generated. TCRdb redid the calling of the PCR reads with MiXCR, one entry per CDR3 protein. This table holds 500,000 to 650,000 distinct CDR3 sequences, 11% found once. This sample comprised PBMCs, mostly from graft donor cells, obtained 180 days after TCRalphabeta/CD19-depleted stem cell transplant. Every receptor here comes from a female patient aged 2 to 10 who had a stem cell transplant for aplastic anemia, so the T cells may come from the graft donor.

This clonotype was detected only a few times. The chain employs TRBV29-1 and TRBJ2-1; D ambiguous. In germline, CDR1 is SQVTM, CDR2 ANQGSEA. The CDR3 runs 15 residues. Trimming took 0 bases from V and 6 from J, leaving 15 bases between them. The CDR3 DNA follows: TGCAGCGTTGAAGATCTGACGCCCTGGGTCAATGAGCAGTTCTTC. Its translation is CSVEDLTPWVNEQFF.

In its sample, this clonotype was seen a few times. This rearrangement joins TRBV20-1 to TRBJ2-1, with a possible D match to TRBD2 (6 bases). Germline V gene sequence: CDR1 DFQATT, CDR2 SNEGSKA (reference sequence). Trimming took 1 base from V and 6 from J, leaving 13 bases between them. This CDR3 has 14 amino acids. CDR3 protein: CSARVSRAGNEQFF. The DNA of the CDR3 is TGCAGTGCTAGAGTCAGCCGAGCGGGCAATGAGCAGTTCTTC.

This clonotype was seen more than once but under ten times. This sequence joins TRBV5-5 and TRBJ2-1; TRBD2 matches at 9 bases. Germline loops: CDR1 SGHKS, CDR2 YYEKEE (reference sequence). The CDR3 consists of 15 residues. V dropped 0 bases and J dropped 7; count of bases not matched to a gene: 5. The CDR3 DNA follows: TGTGCCAGCAGCTTGGTACCCGCGGGAGGGAATGAGCAGTTCTTC. This translates into CASSLVPAGGNEQFF.

This chain uses TRBV12-3 or TRBV12-4 with TRBJ2-5; 10 positions agree with TRBD1. This CDR3 contains 15 residues. Trimming cost V 6 bases and J 5 bases; bases outside gene matches: 9. The CDR3 is CASRHRDRGGETQYF. DNA for the CDR3: TGTGCCAGCAGGCACCGGGACAGGGGCGGCGAGACCCAGTACTTC.

The V gene is TRBV27, the J gene TRBJ1-6, with a possible D match to TRBD1 (5 bases). The ends were cut back, 5 bases at V and 6 bases at J, with 14 bases in the middle. This CDR3 comprises 15 residues. The germline V gene encodes CDR1 MNHEY and CDR2 SMNVEV (reference sequence). CDR3 sequence: CASSIRDPTNSPLHF. In nucleotides, the CDR3 is TGTGCCAGCAGTATCCGGGACCCTACTAATTCACCCCTCCACTTT.